This paragraph reports one TCR beta chain. The entry originates in a study of blood T cell repertoires in COVID-19. Using immunoSEQ multiplex PCR, the repertoire was profiled, and TCRdb retains in-frame clones only, with some absent. Of more than 150,000 clones in the sample, roughly 80% are singletons; the top ten hold around 12%. Germline V lookup: CDR1 SGHDT, CDR2 YYEEEE. The CDR3 consists of 15 residues. V shed 1 base and J 4 bases; nucleotides not matched to a gene: 5. Input material: peripheral blood. The sequence was obtained from a woman aged 80 or over with COVID-19, enrolled during active disease. The rearrangement uses TRBV5-6 and TRBJ1-1; TRBD1 agrees at 9 bases. In nucleotides, the CDR3 is TGTGCCAGCAGCTTGTGGGGACAGGGCATCACTGAAGCTTTCTTT. Translating gives CASSLWGQGITEAFF. The variable domain in full, completed from reference TRBV5-6 and TRBJ1-1, reads DAGVTQSPTHLIKTRGQQVTLRCSPKSGHDTVSWYQQALGQGPQFIFQYYEEEERQRGNFPDRFSGHQFPNYSSELNVNALLLGDSALYLCASSLWGQGITEAFFGQGTRLTVV.